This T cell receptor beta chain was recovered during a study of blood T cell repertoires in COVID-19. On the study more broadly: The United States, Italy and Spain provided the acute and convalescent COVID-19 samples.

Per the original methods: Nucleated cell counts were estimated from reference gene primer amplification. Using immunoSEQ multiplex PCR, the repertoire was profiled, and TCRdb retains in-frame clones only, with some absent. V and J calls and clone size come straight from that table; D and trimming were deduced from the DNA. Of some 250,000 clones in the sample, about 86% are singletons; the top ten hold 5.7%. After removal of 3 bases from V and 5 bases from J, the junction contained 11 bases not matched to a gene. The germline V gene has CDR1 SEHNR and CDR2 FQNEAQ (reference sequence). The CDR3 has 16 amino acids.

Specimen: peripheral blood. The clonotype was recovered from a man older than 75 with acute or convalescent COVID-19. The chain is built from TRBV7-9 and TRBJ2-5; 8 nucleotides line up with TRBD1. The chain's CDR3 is CASSLRQGSFQETQYF. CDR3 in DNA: TGTGCCAGCAGCTTGCGACAGGGGTCCTTTCAGGAGACCCAGTACTTC.